This T cell receptor (beta chain) comes out of a study of cytomegalovirus exposure and HLA in healthy donors. As concerns this clone: The antigen is not known.

The germline V gene encodes CDR1 MNHEY and CDR2 SVGAGI. V was shortened by 6 bases and J by 5 bases, with 7 bases between the two germline ends. The CDR3 spans 11 residues. General study results and limits: Investigators reported more than 150 TCR beta chains as tied to cytomegalovirus. Most TCR sequences were rare, but some public TCRs occurred in many donors. Near-uniform donor sequencing depth was presumed by presence/absence analyses.

The primer mix had 60 Vbeta and 13 Jbeta primers. Libraries were prepared by immunoSEQ multiplex PCR; TCRdb keeps only in-frame clonotypes and omits some of them. The table records over 45,000 clones, around 85% of them present only once. J is TRBJ1-2 and V is TRBV6-5, with D uncertain. The receptor's source is a boy aged 5-17 years in good health and CMV-seropositive. The sample comprised PBMCs. CDR3 DNA sequence: TGTGCCAGCAGCCGCGGGTATGGCTACACCTTC. It codes for CASSRGYGYTF.